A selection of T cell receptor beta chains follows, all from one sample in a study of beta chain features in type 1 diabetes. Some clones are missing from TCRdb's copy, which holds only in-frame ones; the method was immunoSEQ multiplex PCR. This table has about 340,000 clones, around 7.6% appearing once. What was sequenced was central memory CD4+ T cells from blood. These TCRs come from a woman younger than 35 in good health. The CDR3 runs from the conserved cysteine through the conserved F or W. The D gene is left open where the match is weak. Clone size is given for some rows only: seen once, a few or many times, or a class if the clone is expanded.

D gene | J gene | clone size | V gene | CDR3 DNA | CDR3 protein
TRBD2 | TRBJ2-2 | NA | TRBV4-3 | TGCGCCAGCAGCCAAGAAGGCGGGGGCACCGGGGAGCTGTTTTTT | CASSQEGGGTGELFF
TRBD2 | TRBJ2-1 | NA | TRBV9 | TGTGCCAGCAGCGTAGCCTCCGGGACTAGCGGACGCAATGAGCAGTTCTTC | CASSVASGTSGRNEQFF
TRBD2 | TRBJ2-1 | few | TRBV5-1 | TGCGCCAGCAGCTTGGGAGGCAGCGGGGGATACAATGAGCAGTTCTTC | CASSLGGSGGYNEQFF
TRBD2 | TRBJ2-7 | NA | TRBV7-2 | TGTGCCAGCAGCCCGCGGGGGTTCGGAGCGGGAGGCCACTACGAGCAGTACTTC | CASSPRGFGAGGHYEQYF
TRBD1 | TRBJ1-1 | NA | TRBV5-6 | TGTGCCAGCAGCTCAGACAGGGGGCCCACTGAAGCTTTCTTT | CASSSDRGPTEAFF
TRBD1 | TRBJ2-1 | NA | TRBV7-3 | TGTGCCAGCAGGTCAACAGGGGCCTACTACAATGAGCAGTTCTTC | CASRSTGAYYNEQFF
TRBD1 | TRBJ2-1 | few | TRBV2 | TGTGCCAGCAGGACAGGGACACAGGGGGCTAATGAGCAGTTCTTC | CASRTGTQGANEQFF
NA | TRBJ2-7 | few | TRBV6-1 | TGTGCCAGCCGGCGGGGCGATCCTAACTACGAGCAGTACTTC | CASRRGDPNYEQYF
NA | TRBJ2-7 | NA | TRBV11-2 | TGTGCCAGCAGCTTTCAGGGCTACGAGCAGTACTTC | CASSFQGYEQYF
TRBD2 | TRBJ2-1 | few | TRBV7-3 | TGTGCCAGCAGCTTACTGCCACTAGCGGGTCCAAGCTCCTACAATGAGCAGTTCTTC | CASSLLPLAGPSSYNEQFF
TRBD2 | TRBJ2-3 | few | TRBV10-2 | TGCGCCAGCAGTGGGAGCGGGGTGGGCACAGATACGCAGTATTTT | CASSGSGVGTDTQYF
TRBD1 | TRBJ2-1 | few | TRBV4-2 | TGTGCCAGCAGCTTAGAGGCAGGGGGTTACAATGAGCAGTTCTTC | CASSLEAGGYNEQFF
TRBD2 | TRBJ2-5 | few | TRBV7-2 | TGTGCCAGCAGCTTAGCGAACGGGAGGTGGGAGACCCAGTACTTC | CASSLANGRWETQYF
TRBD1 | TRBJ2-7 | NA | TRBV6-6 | TGTGCCAGCAGTAGACAGGGGTACCACGAGCAGTACTTC | CASSRQGYHEQYF
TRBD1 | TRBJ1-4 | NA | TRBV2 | TGTGCCAGCAGGACAGGGTTAAGAGTGCAAGAAAAACTGTTTTTT | CASRTGLRVQEKLFF
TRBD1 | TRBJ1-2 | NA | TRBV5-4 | TGTGCCAGCAGCGGTCCCGGGACAGGGGTGGGATATGGCTACACCTTC | CASSGPGTGVGYGYTF
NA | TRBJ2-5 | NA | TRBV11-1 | TGTGCCAGCAGCTTAAGTTTACTACGCCAAGAGACCCAGTACTTC | CASSLSLLRQETQYF
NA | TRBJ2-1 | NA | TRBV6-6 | TGTGCCAGCAGTTACTCGACCAGGAACAATGAGCAGTTCTTC | CASSYSTRNNEQFF
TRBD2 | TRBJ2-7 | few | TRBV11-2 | TGTGCCAGCAGTCATTCGACTAGCGGAACCTACGAGCAGTACTTC | CASSHSTSGTYEQYF
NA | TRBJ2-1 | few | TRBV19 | TGTGCCAGTAAGGGACGCCTACACGGTGAGCAGTTCTTC | CASKGRLHGEQFF
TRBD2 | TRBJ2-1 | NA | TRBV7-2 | TGTGCCAGCAGCTTACAGGGACTAGGCCACAATGAGCAGTTCTTC | CASSLQGLGHNEQFF
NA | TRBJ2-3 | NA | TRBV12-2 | TGTGCAAGTCGCCCCCCCGGGAGGTCCACAGATACGCAGTATTTT | CASRPPGRSTDTQYF
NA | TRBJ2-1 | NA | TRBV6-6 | TGTGCCAGCAGCCATACAGGTCCCCCGCCTGTGCAGTTCTTC | CASSHTGPPPVQFF
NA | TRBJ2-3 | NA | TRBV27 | TGTGCCAGCAGTCCCCGCTTAGAAGGCGATACGCAGTATTTT | CASSPRLEGDTQYF
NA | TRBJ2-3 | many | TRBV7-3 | TGTGCCAGCAGCCGTCAGGGCAGGGGAGCAGATACGCAGTATTTT | CASSRQGRGADTQYF
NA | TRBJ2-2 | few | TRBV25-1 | TGTGCCAGCAGTGGTAGTAACACCGGGGAGCTGTTTTTT | CASSGSNTGELFF
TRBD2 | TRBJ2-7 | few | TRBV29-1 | TGCAGCGTTTCCGGGACTAGCGCTTACGAGCAGTACTTC | CSVSGTSAYEQYF
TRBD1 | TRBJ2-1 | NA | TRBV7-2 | TGTGCCAGCAGTTGGACAGGTGCCCACAATGAGCAGTTCTTC | CASSWTGAHNEQFF
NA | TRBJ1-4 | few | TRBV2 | TGTGCCAGCAGTTCAGGGCGTAATGAAAAACTGTTTTTT | CASSSGRNEKLFF
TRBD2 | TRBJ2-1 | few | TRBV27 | TGTGCCAGCAGTGGCCTAGCGGGAGGGCCGGGGTTCTTC | CASSGLAGGPGFF
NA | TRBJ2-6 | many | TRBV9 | TGTGCCAGCAGCGCGATTGAAATGAGATCCAACGTCCTGACTTTC | CASSAIEMRSNVLTF
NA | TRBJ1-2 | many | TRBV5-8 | TGTGCCAGCAGAAAATACGTCGGACTAAACTATGGCTACACCTTC | CASRKYVGLNYGYTF
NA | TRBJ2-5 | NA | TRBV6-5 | TGTGCCAGCAGTTACTATAGCGGACAAGAGACCCAGTACTTC | CASSYYSGQETQYF
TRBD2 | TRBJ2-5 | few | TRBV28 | TGTGCCAGCAGCACCCCCCCTCCTAGCGGGAGGGAGACCCAGTACTTC | CASSTPPPSGRETQYF
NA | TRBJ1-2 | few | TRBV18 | TGTGCCAGCGCGCAGGACATGTTGGGATCTGACGGCTATGGCTACACCTTC | CASAQDMLGSDGYGYTF
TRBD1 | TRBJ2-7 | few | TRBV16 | TGTGCCAGCAGCCATACAGGGGGCGGACAGTACTTC | CASSHTGGGQYF
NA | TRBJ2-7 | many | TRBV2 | TGTGCCAGCAGGACGGGCGGACCCTACGAGCAGTACTTC | CASRTGGPYEQYF
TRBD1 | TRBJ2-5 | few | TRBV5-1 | TGCGCCAGCAGCCCTGGACAGGGGTTAGGGTCCCAGTACTTC | CASSPGQGLGSQYF
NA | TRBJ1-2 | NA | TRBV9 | TGTGCCAGCAGCGTTCCGCGGGGCTACACCTTC | CASSVPRGYTF
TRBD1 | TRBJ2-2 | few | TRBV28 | TGTGCCAGCAACAGGGGAAGGTCAGGGGAGCTGTTTTTT | CASNRGRSGELFF
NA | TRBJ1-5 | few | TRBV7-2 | TGTGCCAGCAGCTTAGCGCTAGGGGAGGGTCAGCCCCAGCATTTT | CASSLALGEGQPQHF
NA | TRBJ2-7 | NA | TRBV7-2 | TGTGCCAGCAGCAACACAGGGTCCGAGCAGTACTTC | CASSNTGSEQYF
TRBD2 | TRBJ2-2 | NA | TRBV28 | TGTGCCAGCAGTTTAAGGACTAGCGGTGCGAACACCGGGGAGCTGTTTTTT | CASSLRTSGANTGELFF
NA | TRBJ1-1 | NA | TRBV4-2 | TGTGCCAGCAGCCAAGGGCACGTGAACACTGAAGCTTTCTTT | CASSQGHVNTEAFF